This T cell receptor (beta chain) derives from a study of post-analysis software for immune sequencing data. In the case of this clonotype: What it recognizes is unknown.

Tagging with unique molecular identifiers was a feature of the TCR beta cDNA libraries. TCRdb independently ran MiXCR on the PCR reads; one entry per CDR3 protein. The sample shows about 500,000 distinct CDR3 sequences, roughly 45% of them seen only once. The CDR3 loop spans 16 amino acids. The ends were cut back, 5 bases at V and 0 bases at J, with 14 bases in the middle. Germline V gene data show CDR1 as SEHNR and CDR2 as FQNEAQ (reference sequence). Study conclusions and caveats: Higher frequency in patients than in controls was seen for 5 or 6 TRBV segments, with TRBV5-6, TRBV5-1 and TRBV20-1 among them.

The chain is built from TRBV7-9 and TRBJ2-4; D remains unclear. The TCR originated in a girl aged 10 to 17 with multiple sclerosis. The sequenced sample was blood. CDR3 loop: CASSAIGSLAKNIQYF. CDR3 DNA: TGTGCCAGCAGCGCAATAGGTTCCCTAGCCAAAAACATTCAGTACTTC. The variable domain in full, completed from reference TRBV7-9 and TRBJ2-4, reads DTGVSQNPRHKITKRGQNVTFRCDPISEHNRLYWYRQTLGQGPEFLTYFQNEAQLEKSRLLSDRFSAERPKGSFSTLEIQRTEQGDSAMYLCASSAIGSLAKNIQYFGAGTRLSVL.